The 27 T cell receptor beta chains below come from one sample, sequenced in a study of blood T cell repertoires in COVID-19. Data came from immunoSEQ multiplex PCR; TCRdb stores just in-frame clones and leaves some out. Among about 63,000 clones listed, about 76% were seen once. Sequenced sample: peripheral blood. Source of these receptors: a woman older than 75 with acute or convalescent COVID-19.

This chain joins TRBV18 and TRBJ2-7, with a weak D call TRBD2 (6 bases). This CDR3 region has 19 residues. Germline CDR1 KGHSH, CDR2 LQKENI. The V end was cut by 6 bases, the J end by 1 base, with 28 bases between. CDR3 bases: TGTGCCAGCTCCCCTAGGCCCCCGTCCGGGACTTACTTTTCCTACGAGCAGTACTTC. Protein: CASSPRPPSGTYFSYEQYF. The full variable domain, completed using reference TRBV18 and TRBJ2-7, is NAGVMQNPRHLVRRRGQEARLRCSPMKGHSHVYWYRQLPEEGLKFMVYLQKENIIDESGMPKERFSAEFPKEGPSILRIQQVVRGDSAAYFCASSPRPPSGTYFSYEQYFGPGTRLTVT.

The chain carries TRBV28 and TRBJ1-2, with 9 positions matching TRBD1. The V segment lost 6 bases and the J segment 4 bases; nucleotides outside the gene matches: 15. The germline gives CDR1 MDHEN, CDR2 SYDVKM. The CDR3 spans 17 residues. CDR3: CASSAPGQGLVGYGYTF. The CDR3 nucleotides read TGTGCCAGCAGCGCCCCGGGACAGGGCTTGGTAGGCTATGGCTACACCTTC.

The rearrangement uses TRBV27 and TRBJ2-7, with TRBD2 matching 8 bases. Germline V gives CDR1 MNHEY, CDR2 SMNVEV (reference sequence). CDR3 length: 17 amino acids. V shed 0 bases, J shed 6 bases, and the junction held 13 bases outside the gene matches. The CDR3 DNA reads as TGTGCCAGCAGTTTATCGATACAGGGCGGGGGGAGGACCGAGCAGTACTTC. Translated, it gives CASSLSIQGGGRTEQYF.

This clone came up once. The V and J genes are TRBV24-1 and TRBJ1-2; D possibly corresponds to TRBD1 (6 bases). The germline V and J ends were trimmed by 6 bases and 8 bases, with 15 bases remaining between them. This CDR3 is built from 13 residues. Germline V lookup: CDR1 KGHDR, CDR2 SFDVKD. This CDR3 is CATSRAGVSGYTF. As DNA, the CDR3 is TGTGCCACCAGTCGGGCAGGGGTTTCGGGCTACACCTTC.

The chain links TRBV18 to TRBJ2-7, with D unresolved. The CDR3 sequence is 15 residues long. Germline V gene data show CDR1 as KGHSH and CDR2 as LQKENI. Trimming left V 3 bases short and J 0 bases short, with 12 bases between. CDR3 sequence reads: CASSPGTGSSYEQYF. The CDR3 region has the DNA TGTGCCAGCTCACCGGGTACGGGTAGCTCCTACGAGCAGTACTTC.

This chain connects TRBV7-9 to TRBJ2-7; a weak D match, TRBD2 (5 bases). This CDR3 is built from 15 residues. Germline V lookup: CDR1 SEHNR, CDR2 FQNEAQ (reference sequence). Trimming shortened V by 0 bases and J by 2 bases, and 11 bases separated the two germline ends. The CDR3 protein is CASSLASFGAYEQYF. Here the CDR3 DNA reads TGTGCCAGCAGCTTAGCTTCTTTCGGGGCCTACGAGCAGTACTTC.

This clone has only a few counts. This chain links TRBV3-1 (or the pseudogene TRBV3-2) with TRBJ1-1; 7 bases line up with TRBD1. In germline, CDR1 is LGHDT, CDR2 YNNKEL (reference sequence). J gave up 1 base and V 4 bases, and 9 bases lay outside the gene matches. The CDR3 length is 16 residues. CDR3 sequence (DNA): TGTGCCAGCAGCCCACGACAGGGTACGAGGAACACTGAAGCTTTCTTT. This gives the protein CASSPRQGTRNTEAFF.

This clone was observed a handful of times. This rearrangement joins TRBV5-1 to TRBJ2-5; TRBD2 matches 9 bases. Trimming at V came to 2 bases and at J to 2 bases, leaving 7 bases not matched to a gene. Per the germline V gene, CDR1 is SGHRS and CDR2 is YFSETQ. The CDR3 length is 16 residues. CDR3 in amino acids: CASSLRLAAAQETQYF. The CDR3 DNA is TGCGCCAGCAGCTTACGACTAGCGGCCGCACAAGAGACCCAGTACTTC.

The rearrangement joins TRBV2 to TRBJ2-5, with D possibly TRBD2 on 5 matching bases. CDR3 size: 15 residues. Deletions cut 1 base from V and 4 bases from J, with 13 bases between. Germline CDR1 SNHLY, CDR2 FYNNEI. The CDR3 is CASSEEGASGETQYF. Written as DNA, the CDR3 is TGTGCCAGCAGTGAAGAAGGTGCCAGCGGAGAGACCCAGTACTTC. Together with reference TRBV2 and TRBJ2-5, the CDR3 gives the full variable domain: EPEVTQTPSHQVTQMGQEVILRCVPISNHLYFYWYRQILGQKVEFLVSFYNNEISEKSEIFDDQFSVERPDGSNFTLKIRSTKLEDSAMYFCASSEEGASGETQYFGPGTRLLVL.

This clone showed up just once. The chain recombines TRBV12-5 with TRBJ2-1; D ambiguous. The CDR3 runs 12 residues. CDR1 is LGHNT and CDR2 is FRNRAP in the germline V gene. Trimming left V 6 bases short and J 4 bases short, with 7 bases between. The CDR3 DNA reads as TGTGCTAGTGGGCGGTTGTACAATGAGCAGTTCTTC. As protein: CASGRLYNEQFF.

V and J are TRBV24-1 and TRBJ2-1, with 10 bases aligning to TRBD2. The J segment lost 6 bases and the V segment lost 3 bases, leaving 10 bases of the junction unmatched. The V gene's germline CDR1 is KGHDR and CDR2 SFDVKD. The CDR3 loop spans 17 amino acids. The CDR3 region has the DNA TGTGCCACCAGTGATCACGCCGGGACTAGCGCCATCAATGAGCAGTTCTTC. The encoded protein is CATSDHAGTSAINEQFF.

This clone occurred once. The CDR3 DNA follows: TGTGCCAGCAGTTTAAAGGACACTAGCTGGACCCAGTACTTC. Protein product: CASSLKDTSWTQYF. V usage is TRBV28 and J usage is TRBJ2-5, with D maybe TRBD2 (6 bases). Per germline, CDR1 MDHEN and CDR2 SYDVKM. V was clipped by 2 bases and J by 7 bases, with 14 bases between them. The CDR3 spans 14 residues.

The chain combines TRBV19 with TRBJ2-3; TRBD2 is a possible D gene (5 bases). Germline CDR1 LNHDA, CDR2 SQIVND (reference sequence). The CDR3 contains 15 residues. V dropped 6 bases and J dropped 6 bases, with 19 bases sitting between them. CDR3 loop: CASSRGARAIDTQYF. CDR3 DNA: TGTGCCAGTAGCCGCGGAGCGCGGGCGATCGATACGCAGTATTTT.

This chain links TRBV28 with TRBJ2-7, with TRBD1 matching 9 bases. Germline CDR1 is MDHEN and CDR2 is SYDVKM. Trimming at V came to 6 bases and at J to 3 bases, leaving 6 bases not matched to a gene. The length of the CDR3 is 14 residues. This CDR3 reads CASSPLDRGYEQYF. The CDR3 bases are TGTGCCAGCAGCCCCCTGGACAGGGGCTACGAGCAGTACTTC.

This chain links TRBV19 with TRBJ2-6, with 7 bases lining up with TRBD1. The CDR3 has 15 amino acids. The V gene end was trimmed by 5 bases and the J gene end by 3 bases; junction bases not matched to a gene: 4. The germline V gene encodes CDR1 LNHDA and CDR2 SQIVND (reference sequence). The CDR3 nucleotides are TGTGCCAGTAGTCCGCAGGGGGTTGGGGCCAACGTCCTGACTTTC. It yields the protein CASSPQGVGANVLTF. The full variable domain, with the rest looked up from reference TRBV19 and TRBJ2-6, is DGGITQSPKYLFRKEGQNVTLSCEQNLNHDAMYWYRQDPGQGLRLIYYSQIVNDFQKGDIAEGYSVSREKKESFPLTVTSAQKNPTAFYLCASSPQGVGANVLTFGAGSRLTVL.

The chain links TRBV11-2 to TRBJ1-4, with D unclear. With 1 base removed from V and 8 bases from J, the gap between germline ends came to 11 bases. Germline V CDR1 and CDR2: SGHAT, FQNNGV. The CDR3 length is 14 residues. The CDR3 sequence: CASSLVVRGEKLFF. The CDR3 DNA sequence: TGTGCCAGCAGCTTAGTCGTCAGAGGGGAAAAACTGTTTTTT.

This chain uses TRBV7-6 with TRBJ2-1; 11 nucleotides align to TRBD2. V lost 4 bases and J lost 3; bases outside the gene matches: 2. This CDR3 is 15 amino acids long. Per germline, CDR1 SGHVS and CDR2 FNYEAQ. CDR3 sequence reads: CASSSGLAGYNEQFF. The CDR3 DNA reads as TGTGCCAGCAGCTCCGGACTAGCGGGCTACAATGAGCAGTTCTTC.

V and J are TRBV7-3 and TRBJ2-1; 10 nucleotides line up with TRBD1. Germline trimming cut 5 bases from V and 1 base from J; bases unmatched to any gene: 2. The length of the CDR3 is 15 residues. Germline CDR1 is SGHTA and CDR2 is FQGTGA. CDR3 DNA: TGTGCCAGCAGCCCGGGACAGGGGTCCTACAATGAGCAGTTCTTC. Residues: CASSPGQGSYNEQFF.

The chain recombines TRBV5-1 with TRBJ2-7; D perhaps matches TRBD2 (6 bases). The germline V and J ends were trimmed by 3 bases and 2 bases, with 9 bases remaining between them. Germline V gene lookup returns CDR1 SGHRS and CDR2 YFSETQ. This CDR3 comprises 13 residues. CDR3 in amino acids: CASSWEEPYEQYF. As DNA, the CDR3 is TGCGCCAGCAGCTGGGAGGAACCCTACGAGCAGTACTTC.

The chain couples TRBV20-1 to TRBJ1-5, with a tentative D call TRBD1 (5 bases). The CDR3 has 14 amino acids. Germline V gene lookup returns CDR1 DFQATT and CDR2 SNEGSKA (reference sequence). The germline V and J ends were trimmed by 4 bases and 0 bases, with 10 bases remaining between them. The CDR3 DNA is TGCAGTGCTATTGACAGTAATAGCAATCAGCCCCAGCATTTT. It specifies CSAIDSNSNQPQHF.

This clone was counted many times. V and J are TRBV10-1 and TRBJ2-7; 11 positions match TRBD1. The V gene's germline CDR1 is WNHNN and CDR2 SYGVQD (reference sequence). The V and J ends lost 3 bases and 3 bases, in that order; junction bases with no gene match: 7. There are 16 residues in the CDR3. The CDR3 DNA reads as TGCGCCAGCAGTGACCCTCCGGGACAGGGGGTCTACGAGCAGTACTTC. Protein sequence: CASSDPPGQGVYEQYF.

V and J are TRBV6-5 and TRBJ1-1; TRBD1 aligns across 7 bases. CDR1 and CDR2 (germline): MNHEY, SVGAGI. The CDR3 loop spans 15 amino acids. V lost 7 bases to trimming and J lost 0 bases; unmatched junction nucleotides: 8. Here the CDR3 DNA reads TGTGCCAGCACGAAGTCAGGGGGAGTGAACACTGAAGCTTTCTTT. It yields the protein CASTKSGGVNTEAFF.

The chain couples TRBV6-1 to TRBJ1-5, with D possibly matching TRBD1 (5 bases). CDR3 size: 15 residues. CDR1 and CDR2 from the germline V gene are MNHNS and SASEGT. Trimming pared 2 bases from V and 1 base from J, leaving 9 bases between. The DNA of the CDR3 is TGTGCCAGCAGTGAAAGGGACTTAAGCAATCAGCCCCAGCATTTT. It codes for CASSERDLSNQPQHF.

There are a few counts of this clone. The chain has TRBV30 and TRBJ1-6; 9 nucleotides agree with TRBD1. The CDR3 consists of 16 residues. Germline V gene data show CDR1 as GTSNPN and CDR2 as SVGIG (reference sequence). The V gene end was trimmed by 4 bases and the J gene end by 7 bases; junction bases not matched to a gene: 11. CDR3 in amino acids: CAWTTRGQGRNSPLHF. The CDR3 nucleotides are TGTGCCTGGACTACAAGGGGACAGGGTCGGAATTCACCCCTCCACTTT.

This clone was detected only a few times. The rearrangement links TRBV7-9 to TRBJ2-7; 12 nucleotides agree with TRBD2. J was trimmed by 1 base and V by 4 bases; bases with no gene match: 14. The germline V gene encodes CDR1 SEHNR and CDR2 FQNEAQ (reference sequence). This CDR3 is built from 19 residues. The CDR3 bases are TGTGCCAGCAGCTCTGGAGGGGTTCTAGCGGGAGGGCGATCCTACGAGCAGTACTTC. The encoded protein is CASSSGGVLAGGRSYEQYF.

This clone has a handful of counts. The chain joins TRBV6-5 to TRBJ1-1, with a tentative D call TRBD1 (5 bases). The V gene lost 8 bases and the J gene lost 4 bases, with 14 bases spanning the gap. This CDR3 has 13 residues. Germline CDR1 is MNHEY and CDR2 is SVGAGI. CDR3 sequence (DNA): TGTGCCAGCGGGGAGGTTGGGGGCACTGAAGCTTTCTTT. It yields the protein CASGEVGGTEAFF.

The rearrangement uses TRBV27 and TRBJ2-3, with D uncertain. Trimming removed 6 bases at V and 0 bases at J, with 22 bases between. Germline CDR1 is MNHEY and CDR2 is SMNVEV (reference sequence). There are 18 residues in the CDR3. This CDR3 is CASRTRPPTETSTDTQYF. CDR3 nucleotide sequence: TGTGCCAGCAGGACCCGCCCCCCCACAGAAACTAGCACAGATACGCAGTATTTT.